These T cell receptor beta chains were read from a single sample in a study of PD-1 blockade in classical Hodgkin lymphoma. Here immunoSEQ multiplex PCR was the method, and the copy in TCRdb shows in-frame clones only, minus some. The sample holds some 18,000 clones, 82% seen once. The source material was peripheral blood mononuclear cells (PBMCs), sampled before the second cycle of nivolumab. The receptors derive from a human donor with classical Hodgkin lymphoma. The CDR3 runs from the conserved cysteine through the conserved F or W. The D gene is left open where the match is weak. Only part of the rows carry a size: once, few, many, or a class if the clone is expanded.

NA,NA,TRBV27,TRBJ1-3,CASSLIRGASGNTIYF,TGTGCCAGCAGCCTCATCCGGGGGGCGAGCGGAAACACCATATATTTT
NA,TRBD1,TRBV11-2,TRBJ2-7,CASSSLKAGGSYEQYF,TGTGCCAGCAGCTCCCTTAAGGCAGGGGGTTCCTACGAGCAGTACTTC
NA,TRBD2,TRBV2,TRBJ2-1,CASSGGGNNEQFF,TGTGCCAGCAGTGGGGGGGGGAACAATGAGCAGTTCTTC
NA,NA,TRBV7-2,TRBJ1-2,CASSHDGLANYGYTF,TGTGCCAGCAGCCACGACGGATTAGCTAACTATGGCTACACCTTC
NA,NA,TRBV11-1,TRBJ2-1,CASSLEKVPFF,TGTGCCAGCAGCTTAGAAAAGGTCCCGTTCTTC
NA,NA,TRBV11-2,TRBJ1-6,CASSPRPSGGYNSPLHF,TGTGCCAGCAGCCCCCGGCCCTCAGGAGGCTATAATTCACCCCTCCACTTT
NA,NA,TRBV27,TRBJ1-1,CASSQQGNTEAFF,TGTGCCAGCAGCCAACAGGGGAACACTGAAGCTTTCTTT
NA,NA,TRBV6-6,TRBJ2-3,CASSLGLTFTDTQYF,TGTGCCAGCAGTTTAGGACTAACTTTCACAGATACGCAGTATTTT
NA,TRBD1,TRBV6-1,TRBJ1-1,CASSEGDRGVAFF,TGTGCCAGCAGTGAGGGGGACAGGGGAGTAGCTTTCTTT
NA,NA,TRBV11-2,TRBJ2-7,CASSLDQWKTYEQYF,TGTGCCAGCAGCTTAGATCAGTGGAAGACCTACGAGCAGTACTTC
NA,TRBD2,TRBV5-6,TRBJ2-2,CASSAGTSGLENTGELFF,TGTGCCAGCAGCGCGGGGACTAGCGGATTAGAGAACACCGGGGAGCTGTTTTTT
NA,NA,TRBV7-8,TRBJ2-5,CASSLAGGIGETQYF,TGTGCCAGCAGCTTAGCGGGGGGTATAGGGGAGACCCAGTACTTC
NA,NA,TRBV7-8,TRBJ1-5,CASSLQGRNQPQHF,TGTGCCAGCAGCTTACAGGGCCGGAATCAGCCCCAGCATTTT
NA,NA,TRBV5-1,TRBJ2-5,CASSLDLLPHF,TGCGCCAGCAGCTTGGATCTACTCCCCCACTTC
NA,TRBD1,TRBV5-6,TRBJ1-3,CASSLGDRVSGNTIYF,TGTGCCAGCAGCTTGGGGGACAGGGTCTCTGGAAACACCATATATTTT
few,NA,TRBV6-1,TRBJ2-5,CASSEVTSLYQETQYF,TGTGCCAGCAGTGAAGTCACTAGCCTGTACCAAGAGACCCAGTACTTC
NA,TRBD1,TRBV11-1,TRBJ2-7,CASSPRTGNYEQYF,TGTGCCAGCAGCCCCCGGACAGGGAACTACGAGCAGTACTTC
NA,NA,TRBV19,TRBJ2-7,CASSGLGGTGEQYF,TGTGCCAGCTCCGGATTAGGGGGAACAGGGGAGCAGTACTTC
NA,TRBD1,TRBV10-3,TRBJ1-1,CAISEPGGSEAFF,TGTGCCATCAGTGAGCCAGGGGGATCTGAAGCTTTCTTT
NA,NA,TRBV6-4,TRBJ2-7,CATRRGPIYSYEQYF,TGTGCCACCCGGAGGGGGCCAATCTACTCCTACGAGCAGTACTTC
NA,TRBD2,TRBV11-2,TRBJ2-4,CASSLEGEGSQYF,TGTGCCAGCAGCTTAGAGGGGGAGGGTAGTCAGTACTTC
NA,NA,TRBV5-8,TRBJ1-1,CASSLVQGWIMNTEAFF,TGTGCCAGCAGCTTGGTCCAGGGCTGGATTATGAACACTGAAGCTTTCTTT
NA,TRBD1,TRBV7-2,TRBJ1-5,CASSLEIGTGQPQHF,TGTGCCAGCAGCTTGGAAATCGGGACAGGACAGCCCCAGCATTTT
once,NA,TRBV6-9,TRBJ2-5,CASSYSTRTARTQYF,TGTGCCAGCAGTTACTCGACTCGGACCGCTAGGACCCAGTACTTC
NA,TRBD1,TRBV19,TRBJ2-2,CASLPGQVNTGELFF,TGTGCCAGTCTTCCCGGACAGGTTAACACCGGGGAGCTGTTTTTT
once,NA,TRBV18,TRBJ1-5,CASSPTVDSNQPQRF,TGTGCCAGCTCACCAACGGTCGATAGCAATCAGCCCCAGCGTTTT
once,NA,TRBV10-2,TRBJ1-3,CASSEGLLTRNTIYF,TGCGCCAGCAGTGAGGGGTTGCTAACCCGAAACACCATATATTTT
NA,NA,TRBV7-9,TRBJ2-2,CADRQSGPGNTGELFF,TGTGCCGACCGACAGTCTGGCCCCGGGAACACCGGGGAGCTGTTTTTT
NA,TRBD1,TRBV7-9,TRBJ2-5,CASSLFGTGEETQYF,TGTGCCAGCAGCTTATTTGGGACAGGAGAAGAGACCCAGTACTTC
NA,TRBD1,TRBV15,TRBJ2-7,CATSRDHDRAYEQYF,TGTGCCACCAGCAGAGATCATGACAGGGCGTACGAGCAGTACTTC
NA,TRBD2,TRBV7-9,TRBJ2-7,CASSLAGLASAEQYF,TGTGCCAGCAGCCTAGCCGGACTAGCGTCCGCCGAGCAGTACTTC
NA,NA,TRBV27,TRBJ1-1,CASSLAGAAKSFF,TGTGCCAGCAGTTTGGCCGGGGCCGCCAAATCTTTCTTT
NA,TRBD1,TRBV9,TRBJ1-1,CASSVEGQGAEAFF,TGTGCCAGCAGCGTAGAGGGACAGGGGGCTGAAGCTTTCTTT
once,NA,TRBV5-8,TRBJ1-2,CASSLAFGHTFDYGYTF,TGTGCCAGCAGCTTGGCCTTTGGACACACATTCGACTATGGCTACACCTTC
NA,NA,TRBV27,TRBJ1-2,CASSLRRNYGYTF,TGTGCCAGCAGTCTTAGACGGAACTATGGCTACACCTTC
few,NA,TRBV7-8,TRBJ1-5,CASSQRQGNQPQHF,TGTGCCAGCAGCCAACGACAGGGCAATCAGCCCCAGCATTTT
NA,TRBD1,TRBV19,TRBJ1-5,CASRGQGPNQPQHF,TGTGCCAGTAGGGGACAGGGTCCCAATCAGCCCCAGCATTTT
once,TRBD2,TRBV4-2,TRBJ2-1,CASSLTSGDNNEQFF,TGTGCCAGCAGCCTGACTAGCGGGGATAACAATGAGCAGTTCTTC
NA,NA,TRBV19,TRBJ1-1,CATKGLGTEAFF,TGTGCCACAAAGGGATTGGGGACAGAAGCTTTCTTT
NA,NA,TRBV21-1,TRBJ2-2,CASSKRENTGELFF,TGTGCCAGCAGCAAAAGAGAGAACACCGGGGAGCTGTTTTTT
NA,NA,TRBV18,TRBJ2-3,CASSPLMWGAGTDTQYF,TGTGCCAGCTCACCACTAATGTGGGGGGCCGGCACAGATACGCAGTATTTT
few,NA,TRBV6-6,TRBJ1-2,CASTGTPFSYGYTF,TGTGCCAGCACCGGGACACCTTTTAGCTATGGCTACACCTTC
large,NA,TRBV4-1,TRBJ2-5,CASSYHRAGGTIFVQETQYF,TGCGCCAGCAGCTACCACCGGGCCGGGGGAACGATTTTCGTCCAAGAGACCCAGTACTTC
NA,TRBD1,TRBV15,TRBJ1-2,CATSSPRDSYGYTF,TGTGCCACCAGCTCACCCCGGGACAGTTATGGCTACACCTTC
NA,NA,TRBV27,TRBJ2-3,CASSLADLGRTDTQYF,TGTGCCAGCAGTTTAGCGGATTTGGGCCGCACAGATACGCAGTATTTT
NA,NA,TRBV25-1,TRBJ2-5,CASSEYPETQYF,TGTGCCAGCAGTGAATATCCTGAGACCCAGTACTTC
NA,NA,TRBV5-1,TRBJ2-7,CASSLTLESYEQYF,TGCGCCAGCAGCTTGACGTTGGAATCCTACGAGCAGTACTTC
NA,NA,TRBV19,TRBJ2-1,CASRISDTGSYNEQFF,TGTGCCAGTCGGATATCGGACACGGGCTCCTACAATGAGCAGTTCTTC
once,NA,TRBV18,TRBJ2-2,CASSPETGLIGELFF,TGTGCCAGCTCCCCTGAAACAGGGCTGATCGGGGAGCTGTTTTTT
NA,NA,TRBV5-1,TRBJ2-7,CASSLGQRSEQYF,TGCGCCAGCAGCTTGGGACAACGGTCCGAGCAGTACTTC